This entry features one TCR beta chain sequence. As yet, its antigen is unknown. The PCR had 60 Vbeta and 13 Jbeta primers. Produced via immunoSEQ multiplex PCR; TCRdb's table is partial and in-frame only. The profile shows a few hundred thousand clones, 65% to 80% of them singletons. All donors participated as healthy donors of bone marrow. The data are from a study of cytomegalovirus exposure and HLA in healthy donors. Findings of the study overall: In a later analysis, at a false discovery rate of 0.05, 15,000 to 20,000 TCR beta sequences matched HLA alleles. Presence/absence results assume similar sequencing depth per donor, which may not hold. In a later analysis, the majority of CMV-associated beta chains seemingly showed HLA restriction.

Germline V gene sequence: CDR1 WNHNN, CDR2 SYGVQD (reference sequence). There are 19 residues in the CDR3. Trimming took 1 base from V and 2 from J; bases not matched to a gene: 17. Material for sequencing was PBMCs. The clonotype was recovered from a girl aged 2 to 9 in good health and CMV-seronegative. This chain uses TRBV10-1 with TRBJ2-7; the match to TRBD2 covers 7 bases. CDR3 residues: CASSEFPGLGPRRTYEQYF. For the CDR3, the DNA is TGCGCCAGCAGTGAGTTCCCAGGACTAGGCCCCCGAAGAACCTACGAGCAGTACTTC.